This TCR beta chain derives from a study of T cell responses to AZD1222 COVID-19 vaccine (dated by TCRdb to the early 2020s). Regarding the complete study: TCR sequencing covered 230 to 250 trial participants: 207 given two doses of AZD1222 and about 26 given two doses of MenACWY control vaccine. Enrollment into the trials was organized by age into subgroups of 18-55, 56-69 and 70-plus years, and those subgroups contained about 150, 27 and 61 TCR-sequenced participants, respectively.

Concerning this clone: No antigen is known for it. No much larger clonotype is one base removed from it; base qualities were not supplied.

Taken from cysteine to phenylalanine, the CDR3 has 13 residues. The only DNA kept is the CDR3, 39 bases in frame from the first base. CDR1 and CDR2 were assigned from the germline V gene (reference sequence) as LGHDT and YNNKEL. V drops 5 bases and J drops 3 bases, leaving 10 bases in between. The CDR3 regions of human TCRbeta chains were analyzed by immunosequencing. In the paper's pipeline: Repertoire TCRs were checked for matches against a reference library of SARS-CoV-2-specific TCRs that had been generated using the MIRA antigen-specificity platform. Breadth was defined as the fraction of unique TCRs that were SARS-CoV-2-associated. Depth was defined as the fraction of total T cells that were SARS-CoV-2-associated. Using the MIRA data, every spike-specific TCR was mapped to the spike region that the TCR reacted to and assigned to either a CD4 or a CD8 class. Log10-transformed breadth and depth values were compared by one-way ANOVA with Sidak's multiple comparisons tests. The immuneACCESS repertoire file appears here via TCRdb, limited to in-frame rearrangements. These files lack a portion of the clones; in checked studies, under half of the deficit traces to unresolved V genes, and the cause of the others is not known. V and J calls and clone size come straight from that table; D and trimming were deduced from the DNA. Recorded for this sample are 200,000 or so clones; around 87% of them occurred a single time. In total, the top ten clones hold around 2.5% of the sample.

The time point label, as the study defines it: baseline before first vaccination. This sample's treatment or condition label indicates: meningococcal conjugate vaccine given as trial control. The vaccinee samples were drawn from two UK trials, COV001 and COV002, one of which was a single-blind randomized controlled phase 2/3 trial testing AZD1222 (ChAdOx1 nCoV-19) in healthy adults. For TCRbeta chain sequencing, PBMC samples from trial participants were taken at day 0 and at day 28 after the second dose. Study-level results and caveats: Reportedly, close to half of the unique spike-specific TCRs recognized epitopes lying outside the regions that are mutated in the B.1.351 and B.1.1.7 variants. Only a handful of AZD1222 recipients were SARS-CoV-2 seropositive at baseline, limiting conclusions about previously exposed vaccinees. The whole spike protein was spanned by vaccine-associated CD4 TCRs, and dominant responses were seen in regions 160-218 and 743-854. After two AZD1222 doses, both the breadth and the depth of spike-specific TCRs were significantly higher than at day 0 and than in MenACWY recipients. In the small 56-69-year group, the increase in depth fell short of significance, most likely because of low power. Most participants were white British and females outnumbered males, and the authors suggested that clonal diversity may have been underestimated. No day 14 peak-response samples were available, so repertoires were characterized only after the peak T cell response.

Recombination connected TRBV3-1 (or the pseudogene TRBV3-2) to TRBJ1-1, with the D gene not confidently named. The sequence was collected from an adult in good health. The sample consisted of peripheral blood, taken on day 0 of MenACWY control vaccination. The bases are TGTGCCAGCAGCTTAGTGGTAGACACTGAAGCTTTCTTT. Its protein reads: CASSLVVDTEAFF.